Listed below are T cell receptor beta chains from one sample, sequenced in a study of cytomegalovirus exposure and HLA in healthy donors. TCRdb's copy holds only in-frame clones and misses some; the assay was immunoSEQ multiplex PCR. The table records 100,000 to 150,000 clones, approximately 85% of them present only once. Sequencing input: PBMCs. Receptors originate from a boy between 10 and 17 years old in good health and CMV-seronegative. Both conserved end residues are part of each CDR3. A D gene is named only where the DNA matches it firmly. Some rows mark clone size as missing; the rest say once, few, many or name a class of expanded clone.

-	TRBJ2-7	-	TRBV7-6	CASTPGGAKSYEQYF	TGTGCCAGCACCCCTGGAGGGGCTAAATCCTACGAGCAGTACTTC
-	TRBJ2-5	TRBD2	TRBV30	CAWRGTSRETQYF	TGTGCCTGGAGGGGGACTAGCAGGGAGACCCAGTACTTC
-	TRBJ2-7	TRBD2	TRBV7-2	CASSLASGGGYEQYF	TGTGCCAGCAGCTTGGCTAGCGGGGGGGGGTACGAGCAGTACTTC
few	TRBJ2-5	-	TRBV7-9	CASSLGTGQKETQYF	TGTGCCAGCAGCTTAGGGACCGGACAGAAAGAGACCCAGTACTTC
once	TRBJ2-5	-	TRBV6-1	CASSDETAQETQYF	TGTGCCAGCAGTGATGAGACAGCCCAAGAGACCCAGTACTTC
few	TRBJ2-7	-	TRBV10-1	CASSSMGANEQYF	TGCGCCAGCAGTTCTATGGGCGCCAACGAGCAGTACTTC
few	TRBJ2-7	-	TRBV4-1	CASSQVLDGEEQYF	TGCGCCAGCAGCCAAGTTTTGGACGGGGAGGAGCAGTACTTC
-	TRBJ1-1	TRBD1	TRBV7-2	CASSLYRQGAWNTEAFF	TGTGCCAGCAGCTTATACCGACAGGGGGCATGGAACACTGAAGCTTTCTTT
-	TRBJ1-5	-	TRBV19	CASSIAPGGRQPQHF	TGTGCCAGTAGTATAGCCCCGGGGGGACGGCAGCCCCAGCATTTT
few	TRBJ1-6	-	TRBV25-1	CASSGTNGNSPLHF	TGTGCCAGCAGTGGGACTAACGGGAATTCACCCCTCCACTTT
-	TRBJ2-1	TRBD2	TRBV5-1	CASSPGLAGSSSYNEQFF	TGCGCCAGCAGCCCGGGACTAGCGGGTTCCAGCTCCTACAATGAGCAGTTCTTC
few	TRBJ1-4	TRBD1	TRBV7-9	CASSADRGTNEKLFF	TGTGCCAGCAGCGCCGACAGGGGAACTAATGAAAAACTGTTTTTT
few	TRBJ1-1	-	TRBV29-1	CSVEPTHGTEAFF	TGCAGCGTTGAACCTACTCATGGTACTGAAGCTTTCTTT
-	TRBJ1-1	-	TRBV4-2	CASSQDSHSAGGKDTEAFF	TGTGCCAGCAGCCAAGATTCCCACAGCGCGGGGGGCAAGGACACTGAAGCTTTCTTT
-	TRBJ2-7	TRBD2	TRBV4-3	CASSQERREGWYGQYF	TGCGCCAGCAGCCAAGAGAGGCGGGAGGGATGGTACGGGCAGTACTTC
-	TRBJ2-5	-	TRBV5-1	CASSPGQKETQYF	TGCGCCAGCAGTCCCGGACAGAAAGAGACCCAGTACTTC
-	TRBJ2-7	-	TRBV11-1	CASSLAGAAYEQYF	TGTGCCAGCAGCTTAGCGGGGGCAGCCTACGAGCAGTACTTC
-	TRBJ1-1	-	TRBV2	CASSPRLATEAFF	TGTGCCAGCAGTCCACGGTTAGCCACTGAAGCTTTCTTT
-	TRBJ2-1	TRBD2	TRBV5-1	CASSGRIAGVNEQFF	TGCGCCAGCAGTGGCCGGATAGCGGGGGTAAATGAGCAGTTCTTC
once	TRBJ2-7	TRBD1	TRBV4-2	CASNRGQGLYEQYF	TGTGCCAGCAACCGAGGACAGGGCCTCTACGAGCAGTACTTC
-	TRBJ1-2	TRBD1	TRBV7-2	CASNPGTGVGYTF	TGTGCCAGCAACCCCGGGACAGGGGTTGGCTACACCTTC
-	TRBJ2-7	-	TRBV6-1	CAILDSVSYEQYF	TGTGCCATCCTTGACAGTGTTTCCTACGAGCAGTACTTC
-	TRBJ2-3	TRBD2	TRBV19	CASTQLAGAIDTQYF	TGTGCCAGTACCCAACTAGCGGGAGCAATAGATACGCAGTATTTT
-	TRBJ2-7	TRBD2	TRBV6-4	CASSDTPRLAGGSYEQYF	TGTGCCAGCAGTGATACCCCCAGGCTAGCGGGGGGCTCCTACGAGCAGTACTTC
once	TRBJ2-3	TRBD2	TRBV13	CASSLVGGGDTQYF	TGTGCCAGCAGCTTGGTTGGGGGGGGAGATACGCAGTATTTT
-	TRBJ1-1	-	TRBV19	CASRADRNTEAFF	TGTGCCAGTAGGGCGGACAGGAACACTGAAGCTTTCTTT
-	TRBJ2-2	TRBD2	TRBV2	CASSEVGLAGVGTGELFF	TGTGCCAGCAGTGAAGTGGGACTAGCGGGAGTAGGTACCGGGGAGCTGTTTTTT
-	TRBJ2-5	-	TRBV14	CASSQIWTVPVETQYF	TGTGCCAGCAGCCAAATTTGGACAGTCCCGGTGGAGACCCAGTACTTC
-	TRBJ1-2	TRBD1	TRBV7-2	CASSLGPGGYTF	TGTGCCAGCAGCTTAGGGCCAGGGGGATACACCTTC
-	TRBJ1-1	-	TRBV7-2	CASSLNYASEAFF	TGTGCCAGCAGCTTAAATTACGCGTCAGAAGCTTTCTTT
-	TRBJ1-4	TRBD1	TRBV5-1	CASSQGTEDEKLFF	TGCGCCAGCAGCCAAGGGACAGAGGATGAAAAACTGTTTTTT
-	TRBJ2-2	TRBD2	TRBV11-2	CASVPSGRNTGELFF	TGTGCCAGCGTCCCTAGCGGGAGGAATACCGGGGAGCTGTTTTTT
-	TRBJ1-4	-	TRBV27	CASSREYWTTNEKLFF	TGTGCCAGCAGTCGGGAGTATTGGACAACTAATGAAAAACTGTTTTTT
-	TRBJ2-3	-	TRBV7-3	CASSLRQDTDTQYF	TGTGCCAGCAGCTTACGGCAGGATACAGATACGCAGTATTTT